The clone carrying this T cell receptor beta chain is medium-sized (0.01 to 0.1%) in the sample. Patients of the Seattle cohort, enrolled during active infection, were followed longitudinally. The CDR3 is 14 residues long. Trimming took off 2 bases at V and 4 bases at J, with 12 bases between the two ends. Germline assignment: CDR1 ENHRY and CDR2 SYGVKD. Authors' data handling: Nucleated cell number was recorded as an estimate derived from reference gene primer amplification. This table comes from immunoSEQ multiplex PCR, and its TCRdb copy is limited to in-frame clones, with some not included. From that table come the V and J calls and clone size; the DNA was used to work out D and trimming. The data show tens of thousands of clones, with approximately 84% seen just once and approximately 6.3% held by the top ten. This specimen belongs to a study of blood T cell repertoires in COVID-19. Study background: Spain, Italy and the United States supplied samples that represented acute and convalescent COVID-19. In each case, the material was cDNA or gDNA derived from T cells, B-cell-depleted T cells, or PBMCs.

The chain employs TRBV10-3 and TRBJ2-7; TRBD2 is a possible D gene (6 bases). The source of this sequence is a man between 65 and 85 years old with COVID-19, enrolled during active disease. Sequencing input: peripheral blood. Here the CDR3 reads CAISEGGGMYEQYF. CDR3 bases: TGTGCCATCAGTGAGGGGGGAGGTATGTACGAGCAGTACTTC.